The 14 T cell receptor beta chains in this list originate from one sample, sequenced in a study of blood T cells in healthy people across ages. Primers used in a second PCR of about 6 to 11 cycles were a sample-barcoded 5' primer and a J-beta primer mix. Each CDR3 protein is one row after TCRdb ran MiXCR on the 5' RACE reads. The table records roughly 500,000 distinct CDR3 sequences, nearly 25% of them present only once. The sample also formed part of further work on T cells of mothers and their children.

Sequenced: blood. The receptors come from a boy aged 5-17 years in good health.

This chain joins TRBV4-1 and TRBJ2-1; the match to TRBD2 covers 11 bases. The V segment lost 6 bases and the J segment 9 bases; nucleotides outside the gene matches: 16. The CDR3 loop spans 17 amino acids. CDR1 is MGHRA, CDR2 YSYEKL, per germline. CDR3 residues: CASSFAPGTSGGGEQFF. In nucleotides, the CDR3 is TGCGCCAGCAGTTTTGCCCCCGGGACTAGCGGAGGGGGTGAGCAGTTCTTC.

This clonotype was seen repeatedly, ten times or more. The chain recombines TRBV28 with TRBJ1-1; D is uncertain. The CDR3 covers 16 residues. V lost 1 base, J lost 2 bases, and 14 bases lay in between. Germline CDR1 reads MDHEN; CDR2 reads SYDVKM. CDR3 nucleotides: TGTGCCAGCAGTTTATCCCTCGTAGTGTCCAACACTGAAGCTTTCTTT. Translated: CASSLSLVVSNTEAFF.

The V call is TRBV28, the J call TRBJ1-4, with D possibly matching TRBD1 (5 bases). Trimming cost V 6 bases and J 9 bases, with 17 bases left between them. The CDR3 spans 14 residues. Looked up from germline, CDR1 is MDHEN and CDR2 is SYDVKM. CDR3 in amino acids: CASRVGGESKKLFF. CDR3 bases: TGTGCCAGCAGAGTCGGGGGGGAATCGAAAAAACTGTTTTTT.

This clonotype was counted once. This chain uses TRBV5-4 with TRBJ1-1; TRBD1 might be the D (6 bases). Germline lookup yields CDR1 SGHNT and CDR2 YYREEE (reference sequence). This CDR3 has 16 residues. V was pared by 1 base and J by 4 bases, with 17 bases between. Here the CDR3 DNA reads TGTGCCAGCAGCTTGCTAGGCGCAGGACAGCTCACTGAAGCTTTCTTT. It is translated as CASSLLGAGQLTEAFF.

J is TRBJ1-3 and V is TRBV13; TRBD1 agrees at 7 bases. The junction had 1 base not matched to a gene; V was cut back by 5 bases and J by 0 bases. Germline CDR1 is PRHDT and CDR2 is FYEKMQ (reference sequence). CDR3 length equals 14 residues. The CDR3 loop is CASSRDSSGNTIYF. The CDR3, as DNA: TGTGCCAGCAGCCGGGACAGCTCTGGAAACACCATATATTTT. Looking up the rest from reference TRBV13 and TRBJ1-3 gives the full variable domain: AAGVIQSPRHLIKEKRETATLKCYPIPRHDTVYWYQQGPGQDPQFLISFYEKMQSDKGSIPDRFSAQQFSDYHSELNMSSLELGDSALYFCASSRDSSGNTIYFGEGSWLTVV.

The CDR3 here is CSARDGRGGQEGSHTEAFF. The CDR3 DNA reads TGCAGTGCTAGAGATGGCAGAGGGGGACAGGAGGGAAGTCACACTGAAGCTTTCTTT. The gene calls are TRBV20-1 and TRBJ1-1; 8 nucleotides align to TRBD1. The germline V gene encodes CDR1 DFQATT and CDR2 SNEGSKA (reference sequence). With 0 bases clipped from V and 3 bases from J, the junction kept 18 bases outside the gene matches. The CDR3 has 19 amino acids.

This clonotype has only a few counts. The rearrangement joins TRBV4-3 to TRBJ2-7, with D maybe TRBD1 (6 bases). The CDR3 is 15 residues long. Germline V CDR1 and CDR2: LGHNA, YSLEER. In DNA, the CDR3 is TGCGCTGGCAGCCAAGAGTGGGCAGGGGCATACGAGCAGTACTTC. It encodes CAGSQEWAGAYEQYF.

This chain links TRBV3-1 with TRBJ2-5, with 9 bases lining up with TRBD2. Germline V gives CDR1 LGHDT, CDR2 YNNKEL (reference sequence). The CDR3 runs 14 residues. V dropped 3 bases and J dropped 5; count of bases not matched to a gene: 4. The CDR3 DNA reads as TGTGCCAGCAGCCAGGGGACTAGCTGGGAGACCCAGTACTTC. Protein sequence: CASSQGTSWETQYF.

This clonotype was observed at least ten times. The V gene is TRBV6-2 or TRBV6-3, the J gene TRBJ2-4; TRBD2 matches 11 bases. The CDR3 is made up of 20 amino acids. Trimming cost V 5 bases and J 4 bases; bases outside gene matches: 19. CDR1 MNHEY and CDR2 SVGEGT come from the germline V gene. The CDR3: CASSHRASGRTDVAKNIQYF. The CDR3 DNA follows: TGTGCCAGCAGTCACAGGGCTAGCGGGAGGACGGACGTGGCAAAAAACATTCAGTACTTC.

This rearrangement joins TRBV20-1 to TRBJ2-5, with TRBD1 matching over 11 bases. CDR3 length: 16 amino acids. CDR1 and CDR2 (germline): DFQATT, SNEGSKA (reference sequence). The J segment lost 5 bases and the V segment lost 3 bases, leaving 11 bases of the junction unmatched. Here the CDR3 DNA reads TGCAGTGCTAGTGAGGTCCGGGACAGGGGGGTTGAGACCCAGTACTTC. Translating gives CSASEVRDRGVETQYF.

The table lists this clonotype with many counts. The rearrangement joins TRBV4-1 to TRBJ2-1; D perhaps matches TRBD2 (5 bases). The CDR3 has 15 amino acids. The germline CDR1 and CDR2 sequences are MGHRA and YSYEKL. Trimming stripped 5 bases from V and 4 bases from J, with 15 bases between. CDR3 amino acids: CASSVGGTGYNEQFF. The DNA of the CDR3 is TGCGCCAGCAGCGTAGGAGGAACGGGTTACAATGAGCAGTTCTTC.

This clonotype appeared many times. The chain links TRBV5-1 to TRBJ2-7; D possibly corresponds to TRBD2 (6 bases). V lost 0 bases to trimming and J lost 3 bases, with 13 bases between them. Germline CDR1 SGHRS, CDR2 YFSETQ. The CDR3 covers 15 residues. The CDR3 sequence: CASSLDRGTIYEQYF. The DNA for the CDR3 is TGCGCCAGCAGCTTGGATCGCGGGACCATCTACGAGCAGTACTTC.

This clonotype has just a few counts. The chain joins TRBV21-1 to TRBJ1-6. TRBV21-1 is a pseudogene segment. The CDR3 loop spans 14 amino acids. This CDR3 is CATNSPKRDSPLHF. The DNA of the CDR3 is TGTGCCACCAACTCCCCGAAAAGGGATTCACCCCTCCACTTT.

The CDR3 DNA reads as TGTGCCAGCAGCAAAGGCCTGAGCGGGAAGGGGTACAATGAGCAGTTCTTC. Translation: CASSKGLSGKGYNEQFF. V usage is TRBV21-1 and J usage is TRBJ2-1; the D call TRBD1 from the table was never checked on the DNA. TRBV21-1 is a known pseudogene. The CDR3 loop spans 17 amino acids.